What follows is one T cell receptor (beta chain) and its context. Germline values: CDR1 SNHLY, CDR2 FYNNEI. The CDR3 has 15 residues. V trimming: 6 bases; J trimming: 7 bases; junction bases outside the gene matches: 9. The data were obtained in a study of technical replicates of blood from a handful of donors. Only in-frame clones appear in the TCRdb table, and some are missing; sequencing was by immunoSEQ multiplex PCR. The table shows over 85,000 clones, with roughly 93% occurring only once. The V call is TRBV2, the J call TRBJ1-5, with TRBD1 matching 10 bases. This TCR was recovered from a human donor in good health. Material for sequencing was T cells isolated from PBMCs. CDR3 amino acids: CASSPGTGVRQPQHF. DNA for the CDR3: TGTGCCAGCAGCCCCGGGACAGGGGTTCGGCAGCCCCAGCATTTT.